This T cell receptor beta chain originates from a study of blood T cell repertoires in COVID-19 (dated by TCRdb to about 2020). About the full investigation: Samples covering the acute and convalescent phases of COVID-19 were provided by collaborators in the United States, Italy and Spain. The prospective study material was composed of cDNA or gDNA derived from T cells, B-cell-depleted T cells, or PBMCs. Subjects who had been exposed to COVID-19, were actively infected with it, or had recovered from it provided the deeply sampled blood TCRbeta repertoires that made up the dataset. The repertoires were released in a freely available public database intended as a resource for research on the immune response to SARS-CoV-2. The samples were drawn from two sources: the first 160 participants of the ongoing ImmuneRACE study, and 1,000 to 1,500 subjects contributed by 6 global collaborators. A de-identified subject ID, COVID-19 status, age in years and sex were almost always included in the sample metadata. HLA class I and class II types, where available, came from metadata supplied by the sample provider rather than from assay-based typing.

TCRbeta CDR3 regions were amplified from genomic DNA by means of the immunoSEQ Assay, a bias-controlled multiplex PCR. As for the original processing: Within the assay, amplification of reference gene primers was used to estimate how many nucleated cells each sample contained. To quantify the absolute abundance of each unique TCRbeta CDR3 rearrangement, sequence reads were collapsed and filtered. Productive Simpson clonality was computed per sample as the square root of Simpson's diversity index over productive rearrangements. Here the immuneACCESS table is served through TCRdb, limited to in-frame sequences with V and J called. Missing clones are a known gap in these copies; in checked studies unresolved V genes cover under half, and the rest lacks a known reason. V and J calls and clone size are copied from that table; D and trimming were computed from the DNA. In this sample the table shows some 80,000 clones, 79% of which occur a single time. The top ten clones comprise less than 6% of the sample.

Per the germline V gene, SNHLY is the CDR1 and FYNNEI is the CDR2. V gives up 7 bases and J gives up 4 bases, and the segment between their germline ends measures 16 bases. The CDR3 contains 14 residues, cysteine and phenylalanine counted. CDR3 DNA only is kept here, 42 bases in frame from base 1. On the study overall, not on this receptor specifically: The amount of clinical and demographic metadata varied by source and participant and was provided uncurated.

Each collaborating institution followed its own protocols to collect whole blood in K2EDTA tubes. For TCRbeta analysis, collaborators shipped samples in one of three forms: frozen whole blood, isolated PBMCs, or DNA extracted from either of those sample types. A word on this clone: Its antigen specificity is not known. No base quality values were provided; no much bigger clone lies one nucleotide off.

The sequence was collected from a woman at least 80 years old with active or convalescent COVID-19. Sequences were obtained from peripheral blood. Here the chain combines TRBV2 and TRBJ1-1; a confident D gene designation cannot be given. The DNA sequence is TGTGCCAGCAATCCCAGGACTGTACGCACTGAAGCTTTCTTT. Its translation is CASNPRTVRTEAFF. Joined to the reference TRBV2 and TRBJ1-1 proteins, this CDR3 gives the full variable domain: EPEVTQTPSHQVTQMGQEVILRCVPISNHLYFYWYRQILGQKVEFLVSFYNNEISEKSEIFDDQFSVERPDGSNFTLKIRSTKLEDSAMYFCASNPRTVRTEAFFGQGTRLTVV.